This TCR beta chain originates from a study of blood T cell repertoires in COVID-19. Produced via immunoSEQ multiplex PCR; TCRdb's table is partial and in-frame only. The repertoire has 230,000 or so clones, approximately 88% of them found once; the top ten carry roughly 2.4%. In this sample, this clone turned up a few times. The source material was PBMCs or T cells enriched from blood (not recorded which). The TCR comes from a woman aged 40-49 years with acute COVID-19.

This CDR3 reads CASSGGQGAKNIQYF. For the CDR3, the DNA is TGTGCCAGCAGTGGGGGACAGGGGGCCAAAAACATTCAGTACTTC. V usage is TRBV27 and J usage is TRBJ2-4; TRBD1 agrees at 10 bases. The CDR3 totals 15 residues. The V and J ends lost 5 bases and 1 base, in that order; junction bases with no gene match: 2. Germline CDR1 and CDR2: MNHEY and SMNVEV (reference sequence).